These 22 T cell receptor beta chains were sequenced from one sample in a study of molecular identifiers for immune sequencing clone quantification. TCRdb reprocessed the PCR reads via MiXCR and lists one record per CDR3 protein. The table lists under 350,000 distinct CDR3 sequences, under 25% of them singletons, with about 0.74% in the top ten. Sequenced: naive CD8+ T cells from blood, with Jurkat cell RNA spiked in. Subset of the sample: FACS-sorted CD8+CD4-CCR7+CD45RA+ naive T cells. The receptors here all came from a human donor in good health. Some libraries in this study had Jurkat cell RNA spiked in.

This clonotype occurred many times. This chain links TRBV7-2 with TRBJ2-1, with D hard to call. The CDR3 runs to 17 residues. Trimming shortened V by 1 base and J by 0 bases, and 13 bases separated the two germline ends. The germline CDR1 and CDR2 sequences are SGHTA and FQGNSA. CDR3 nucleotides: TGTGCCAGCAGCTTAGTTTTAGCTACAAGCTCCTACAATGAGCAGTTCTTC. This sequence encodes CASSLVLATSSYNEQFF.

This clonotype turned up a few times. The chain is built from TRBV12-3 or TRBV12-4 and TRBJ2-3, with 7 bases fitting TRBD1. The J segment lost 0 bases and the V segment lost 6 bases, leaving 9 bases of the junction unmatched. The CDR3 totals 16 residues. The chain's CDR3 is CASRPDRAASTDTQYF. For the CDR3, the DNA is TGTGCCAGCAGACCAGACAGGGCCGCTAGCACAGATACGCAGTATTTT.

This clonotype was detected a few times. The V gene is TRBV5-6, the J gene TRBJ2-4, with D possibly TRBD2 on 6 matching bases. CDR1 and CDR2 (germline): SGHDT, YYEEEE. Trimming removed 2 bases at V and 3 bases at J, with 24 bases between. The CDR3 has 19 amino acids. The CDR3 loop is CASSFRKSEGGIFKNIQYF. The CDR3 DNA reads as TGTGCCAGCAGCTTCAGGAAGTCGGAGGGCGGGATTTTCAAAAACATTCAGTACTTC.

This clonotype was recorded many times. This sequence joins TRBV7-9 and TRBJ1-1, with 8 bases that match TRBD1. Germline V gene sequence: CDR1 SEHNR, CDR2 FQNEAQ (reference sequence). The CDR3 has 15 amino acids. The ends lost 1 base at V and 1 base at J; junction bases unmatched: 2. CDR3 loop: CASSLGTGTNTEAFF. The CDR3, as DNA: TGTGCCAGCAGCTTAGGGACAGGGACGAACACTGAAGCTTTCTTT.

This clonotype was seen a handful of times. V usage is TRBV5-5 and J usage is TRBJ2-2; a possible D gene is TRBD2 (5 bases). The V gene lost 4 bases and the J gene lost 5 bases, with 15 bases spanning the gap. In germline, CDR1 is SGHKS, CDR2 YYEKEE (reference sequence). The CDR3 runs to 15 residues. In DNA form, the CDR3 reads TGTGCCAGCAGCCCTACCATCGGGGTGACCGGGGAGCTGTTTTTT. Translated, it gives CASSPTIGVTGELFF.

This chain connects TRBV18 to TRBJ2-5; weak D call: TRBD1 (5 bases). Deletions cut 5 bases from V and 1 base from J, with 11 bases between. This CDR3 comprises 14 residues. Germline lookup yields CDR1 KGHSH and CDR2 LQKENI. In DNA, the CDR3 is TGTGCCAGCTCAGTAGAGGACATCCAAGAGACCCAGTACTTC. Its protein product is CASSVEDIQETQYF.

As concerns this clonotype: An end of the junction differs from the germline gene, which may be a read error. The chain couples TRBV2 to TRBJ2-3, with D unresolved. The CDR3 runs 11 residues. Germline CDR1 and CDR2: SNHLY and FYNNEI. The chain's CDR3 is CATSGGDTQYF. The DNA for the CDR3 is TGTGCCACCAGTGGTGGAGATACGCAGTATTTT.

This clonotype has a handful of counts. The chain uses TRBV11-2 and TRBJ2-3; D is perhaps TRBD1 (6 bases). Trimming removed 3 bases from V and 6 bases from J, with 16 bases in between. The length of the CDR3 is 15 residues. Germline CDR1 and CDR2: SGHAT and FQNNGV. CDR3 DNA: TGTGCCAGCAGCTTGACAGGCCCTAATGGGGATACGCAGTATTTT. It yields the protein CASSLTGPNGDTQYF.

This clonotype was picked up many times. V is TRBV24-1 and J is TRBJ2-2; 9 positions agree with TRBD1. The CDR3 sequence is 15 residues long. V was clipped by 3 bases and J by 7 bases; unmatched bases: 5. Germline-derived CDR1 and CDR2 are KGHDR and SFDVKD. CDR3 sequence: CATSDGQGISGELFF. CDR3 DNA: TGTGCCACCAGTGATGGACAGGGGATTAGCGGGGAGCTGTTTTTT.

This clonotype was observed a handful of times. This CDR3 is CASSLGSGSSYNEQFF. In DNA form, the CDR3 reads TGTGCCAGCAGTTTAGGGAGCGGCAGCTCCTACAATGAGCAGTTCTTC. The chain employs TRBV27 and TRBJ2-1; maybe TRBD2 (5 bases). V was pared by 2 bases and J by 0 bases, with 11 bases between. This CDR3 is built from 16 residues. CDR1 is MNHEY and CDR2 is SMNVEV in the germline V gene (reference sequence).

This clonotype was observed many times. The chain couples TRBV6-2 or TRBV6-3 to TRBJ1-1; D unresolved. Trimming shortened V by 7 bases and J by 3 bases, and 12 bases separated the two germline ends. The CDR3 has 13 amino acids. Germline CDR1 and CDR2: MNHEY and SVGEGT. CDR3: CASTPQAHTEAFF. The CDR3, as DNA: TGTGCCAGCACCCCGCAGGCCCACACTGAAGCTTTCTTT.

On this clonotype itself: Being one base from a much bigger clone, this may be a read error. The V and J genes are TRBV6-6 and TRBJ2-3; no clear D gene. The length of the CDR3 is 14 residues. Germline V gene sequence: CDR1 MNHNY, CDR2 SVGAGI (reference sequence). DNA of the CDR3: TGTGCCAGCAGCCCATATGGAGTGCCAGATACGCGGTATTTT. It specifies CASSPYGVPDTRYF.

At least ten counts were recorded for this clonotype. The gene calls are TRBV29-1 and TRBJ2-3, with unresolved D. V dropped 5 bases and J dropped 4 bases, with 13 bases sitting between them. The CDR3 loop spans 13 amino acids. Per germline, CDR1 SQVTM and CDR2 ANQGSEA. The CDR3, as DNA: TGCAGCGTTATAAGCGTCAACGCAGATACGCAGTATTTT. Translated, it gives CSVISVNADTQYF.

With regard to this clonotype: Relative to the germline gene, one junction end is altered; a read error may explain this. This sequence joins TRBV4-3 and TRBJ1-4; perhaps TRBD1 as D (5 bases). Germline lookup yields CDR1 LGHNA and CDR2 YSLEER. The CDR3 is 17 amino acids. The CDR3 DNA reads as TGCGCCGGCAGCCAGGAACCCTCAGGGATTCCTAATGAAAAACTGTTTTTT. Amino acids: CAGSQEPSGIPNEKLFF.

V and J are TRBV9 and TRBJ2-3; a weak D match, TRBD1 (6 bases). This CDR3 region has 16 residues. Germline V gives CDR1 SGDLS, CDR2 YYNGEE. Trimming pared 6 bases from V and 0 bases from J, leaving 17 bases between. The CDR3 here is CASTPGAFASTDTQYF. The CDR3 nucleotides are TGTGCCAGCACCCCAGGGGCATTTGCTAGCACAGATACGCAGTATTTT.

A few counts support this clonotype. The chain has TRBV7-2 and TRBJ2-7, with D tentatively TRBD2 (6 bases). CDR3 size: 13 residues. Between the trimmed V and J ends, which lost 5 bases and 4 bases, there was a span of 12 bases. CDR1 and CDR2 from the germline V gene are SGHTA and FQGNSA. The CDR3 DNA follows: TGTGCCAGCAGCGCCGGCAGCGGGTACGAGCAGTACTTC. This gives the protein CASSAGSGYEQYF. Variable domain in full (rest from reference TRBV7-2 and TRBJ2-7): GAGVSQSPSNKVTEKGKDVELRCDPISGHTALYWYRQSLGQGLEFLIYFQGNSAPDKSGLPSDRFSAERTGGSVSTLTIQRTQQEDSAVYLCASSAGSGYEQYFGPGTRLTVT.

A few counts support this clonotype. This rearrangement joins TRBV6-6 to TRBJ1-5, with 9 bases that match TRBD1. CDR1 and CDR2 (germline): MNHNY, SVGAGI (reference sequence). J lost 7 bases, V lost 5 bases, and 15 bases had no gene match. There are 17 residues in the CDR3. CDR3 in DNA: TGTGCCAGCAGTCCTCCTCGGGACAGGGTTTTAGGGCAGCCCCAGCATTTT. Its translation is CASSPPRDRVLGQPQHF.

A few counts support this clonotype. V and J are TRBV6-1 and TRBJ1-2; no clear D. V lost 0 bases and J 0 bases, leaving 11 bases between the germline ends. Per the germline V gene, CDR1 is MNHNS and CDR2 is SASEGT. This CDR3 is 16 amino acids long. CDR3 sequence (DNA): TGTGCCAGCAGTGAAGCGGGCCGGTTTTCTAACTATGGCTACACCTTC. This gives the protein CASSEAGRFSNYGYTF.

This clonotype was picked up one time. This may come from a read error, since a much larger clone is one base off. This chain links TRBV7-2 with TRBJ2-7; 8 positions match TRBD2. The J segment lost 7 bases and the V segment lost 7 bases, leaving 18 bases of the junction unmatched. The CDR3 consists of 16 residues. The V gene's germline CDR1 is SGHTA and CDR2 FQGNSA. The CDR3 loop reads CASTSSIAGTRREQYF. The CDR3 DNA follows: TGTGCCAGCACCTCTTCTATAGCGGGAACCCGGAGGGAGCAGTACTTC.

This clonotype has a count of ten or more. The rearrangement uses TRBV6-2 or TRBV6-3 and TRBJ1-5; no reliable D call. CDR3 length: 14 amino acids. Between the trimmed V and J ends, which lost 0 bases and 5 bases, there was a span of 8 bases. Germline CDR1 and CDR2: MNHEY and SVGEGT. This CDR3 reads CASSYSTLHQPQHF. The CDR3 DNA sequence: TGTGCCAGCAGTTACTCGACACTACATCAGCCCCAGCATTTT.

This chain joins TRBV27 and TRBJ2-1; no clear D gene. In germline, CDR1 is MNHEY, CDR2 SMNVEV (reference sequence). Trimming pared 5 bases from V and 4 bases from J, leaving 12 bases between. CDR3 length: 14 amino acids. DNA for the CDR3: TGTGCCAGCAGTATTCAAGCGAGGTACAATGAGCAGTTCTTC. This translates into CASSIQARYNEQFF.

This clonotype has a single count. A much larger clone differs from this one at a single base, so this may be a read error. No conserved phenylalanine or tryptophan ends this CDR3, so it is likely a read error. The chain couples TRBV5-6 to TRBJ2-3; the D is unclear. The germline V gene has CDR1 SGHDT and CDR2 YYEEEE. The CDR3 totals 14 residues. V lost 0 bases, J lost 3 bases, and 8 bases lay in between. The CDR3 DNA sequence: TGTGCCAGCAGCTTGGGGGTGGAGACAGATACGCAGTATTCT. Translating gives CASSLGVETDTQYS.